This T cell receptor (beta chain) comes out of a study of blood T cell repertoires in COVID-19. Germline V gives CDR1 MDHEN, CDR2 SYDVKM. The V end lost 5 bases, the J end lost 8 bases, and 15 bases lay between the germline ends. The CDR3 has 13 residues. TCRdb keeps only in-frame clones here, not all; method: immunoSEQ multiplex PCR. Altogether 150,000 to 200,000 clones are present, around 85% being singletons, with the ten largest covering 6.9%. The chain uses TRBV28 and TRBJ1-2, with D uncertain. The receptor's source is an elderly man with COVID-19, enrolled during active disease. The specimen was peripheral blood. DNA for the CDR3: TGTGCCAGCAGTCCCCTGGTGGAGGAGGGCTACACCTTC. Amino acid sequence: CASSPLVEEGYTF.